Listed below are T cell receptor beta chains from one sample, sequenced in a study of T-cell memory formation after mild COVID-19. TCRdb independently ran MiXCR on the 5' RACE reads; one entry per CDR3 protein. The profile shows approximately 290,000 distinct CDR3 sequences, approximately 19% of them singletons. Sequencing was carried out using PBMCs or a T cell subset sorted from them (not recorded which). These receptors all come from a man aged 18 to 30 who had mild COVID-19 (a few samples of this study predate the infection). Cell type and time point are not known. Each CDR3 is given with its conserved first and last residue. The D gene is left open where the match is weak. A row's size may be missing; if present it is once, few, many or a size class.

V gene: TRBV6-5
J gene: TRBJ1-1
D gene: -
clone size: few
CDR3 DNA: TGTGCCAGCAGTTACTGGGGGCAGGGCACTGAAGCTTTCTTT
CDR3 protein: CASSYWGQGTEAFF

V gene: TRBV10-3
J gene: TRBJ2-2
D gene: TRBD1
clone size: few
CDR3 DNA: TGTGCCATCCACCTTCGGGACAGCCTCACCGGGGAGCTGTTTTTT
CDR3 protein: CAIHLRDSLTGELFF

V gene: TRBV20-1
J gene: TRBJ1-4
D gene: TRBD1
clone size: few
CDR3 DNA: TGCAGTGCCCAGACGCCCAGGGGGGATGAAAAACTGTTTTTT
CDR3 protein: CSAQTPRGDEKLFF

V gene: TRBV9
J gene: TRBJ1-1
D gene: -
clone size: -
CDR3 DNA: TGTGCCAGCAGCATGTTCCCGAACACTGAAGCTTTCTTT
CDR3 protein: CASSMFPNTEAFF

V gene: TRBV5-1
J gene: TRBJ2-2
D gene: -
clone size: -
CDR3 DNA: TGCGCCAGCGACAAGGCATCGAACACCGGGGAGCTGTTTTTT
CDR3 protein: CASDKASNTGELFF

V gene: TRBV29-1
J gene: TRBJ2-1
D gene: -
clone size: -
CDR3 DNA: TGCAGCGTTGAAGGTCTGAGGCAGGTCGGAGAGCAGTTCTTC
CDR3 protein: CSVEGLRQVGEQFF

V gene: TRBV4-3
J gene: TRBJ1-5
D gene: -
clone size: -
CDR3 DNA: TGCGCCAGCAGCCAAGAAGCAATGGGGGGGCTGAATCAGCCCCAGCATTTT
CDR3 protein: CASSQEAMGGLNQPQHF

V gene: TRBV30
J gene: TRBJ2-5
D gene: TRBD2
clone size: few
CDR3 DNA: TGTGCCTGGAGTGTGGGACTAGCGGAGACCCAGTACTTC
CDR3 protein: CAWSVGLAETQYF

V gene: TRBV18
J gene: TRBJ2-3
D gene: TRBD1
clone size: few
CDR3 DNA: TGTGCCAGCTCACCACTTATCAGGGGGAACACAGATACGCAGTATTTT
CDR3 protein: CASSPLIRGNTDTQYF

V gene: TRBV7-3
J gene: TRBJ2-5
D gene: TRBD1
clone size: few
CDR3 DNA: TGTGCCAGCAGCTCGACAGGGGGCGCGGGAGAGACCCAGTACTTC
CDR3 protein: CASSSTGGAGETQYF

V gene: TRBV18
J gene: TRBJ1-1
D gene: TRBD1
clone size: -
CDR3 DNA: TGTGCCAGCTCACTCGGGACAGAGAATGAAGCTTTCTTT
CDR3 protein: CASSLGTENEAFF

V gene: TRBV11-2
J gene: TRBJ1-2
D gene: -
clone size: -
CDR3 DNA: TGTGCCAGCAGCTCCGGGACTTATGGCTATGGCTACACCTTC
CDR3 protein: CASSSGTYGYGYTF

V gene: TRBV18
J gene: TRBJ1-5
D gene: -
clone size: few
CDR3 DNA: TGTGCCAGCTCACCAATCGAAACCAATCAGCCCCAGCATTTT
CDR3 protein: CASSPIETNQPQHF

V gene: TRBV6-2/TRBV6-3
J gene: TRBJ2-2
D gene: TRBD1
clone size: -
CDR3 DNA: TGTGCCAGCAGTGACTGGGTAGGGGGCTCCGGGGAGCTGTTTTTT
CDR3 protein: CASSDWVGGSGELFF

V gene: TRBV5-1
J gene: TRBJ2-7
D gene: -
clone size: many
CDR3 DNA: TGCGCCAGCAGCTTGGTTGGGAGAACTTACGAGCAGTACTTC
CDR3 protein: CASSLVGRTYEQYF

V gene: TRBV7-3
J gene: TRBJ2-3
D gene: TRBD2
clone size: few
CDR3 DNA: TGTGCCAGCAGCTCTACTAGCGGGGACTGGGATACGCAGTATTTT
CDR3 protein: CASSSTSGDWDTQYF

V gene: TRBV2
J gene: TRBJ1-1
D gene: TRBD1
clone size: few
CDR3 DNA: TGTGCCAGCAGGGACAGGGGCCCTGAAGCTTTCTTT
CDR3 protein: CASRDRGPEAFF

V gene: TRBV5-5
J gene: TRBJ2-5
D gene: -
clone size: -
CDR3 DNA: TGTGCCAGCAGCTTGGCCGGGAACGAGGGGGAGACCAAGTACTTC
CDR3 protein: CASSLAGNEGETKYF

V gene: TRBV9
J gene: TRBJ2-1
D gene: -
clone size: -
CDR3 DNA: TGTGCCAGCAGCGGGGACGCATACAATGAGCAGTTCTTC
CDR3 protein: CASSGDAYNEQFF

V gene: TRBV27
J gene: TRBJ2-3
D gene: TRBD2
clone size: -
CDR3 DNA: TGTGCCAGCAAGGGAGCTCCGGGGACTAGCGGGCAAAGCACAGATACGCAGTATTTT
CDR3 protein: CASKGAPGTSGQSTDTQYF

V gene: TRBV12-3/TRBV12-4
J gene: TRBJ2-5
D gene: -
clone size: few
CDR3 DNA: TGTGCCAGCAGTACCATCCCCAACCAAGAGACCCAGTACTTC
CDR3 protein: CASSTIPNQETQYF

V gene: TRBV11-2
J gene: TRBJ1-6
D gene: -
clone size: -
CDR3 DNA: TGTGCCAGCAGCTTATTTAGCTCAGAACGAGCACCCCTCCACTTT
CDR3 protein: CASSLFSSERAPLHF

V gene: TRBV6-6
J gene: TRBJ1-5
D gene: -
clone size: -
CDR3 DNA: TGTGCCAGCTGGCGCCCAATTAGCAATCAGCCCCAGCATTTT
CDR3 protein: CASWRPISNQPQHF

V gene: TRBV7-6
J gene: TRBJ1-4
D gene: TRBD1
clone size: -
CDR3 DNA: TGTGCCAGCAGCCCGTGGACAGGGTCAGGGGAAAAACTGTTTTTT
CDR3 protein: CASSPWTGSGEKLFF

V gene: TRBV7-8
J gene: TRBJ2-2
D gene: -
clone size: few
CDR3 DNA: TGTGCCAGCAGCTTAGATTGGGTTGCCGGGGAGCTGTTTTTT
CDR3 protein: CASSLDWVAGELFF

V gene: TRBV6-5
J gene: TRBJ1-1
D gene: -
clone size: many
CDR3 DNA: TGTGCCAGCAGTTATGGTGAGAACACTGAAGCTTTCTTT
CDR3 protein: CASSYGENTEAFF

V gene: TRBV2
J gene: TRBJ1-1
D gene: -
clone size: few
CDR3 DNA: TGTGCCAGCAGTCCGATCCTACAGGGAACTGAAGCTTTCTTT
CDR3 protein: CASSPILQGTEAFF

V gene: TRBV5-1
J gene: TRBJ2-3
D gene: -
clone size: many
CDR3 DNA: TGCGCCAGCAGCTTGTGGGGGCTTAACACAGATACGCAGTATTTT
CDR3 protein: CASSLWGLNTDTQYF

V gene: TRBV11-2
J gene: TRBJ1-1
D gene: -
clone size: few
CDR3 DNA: TGTGCCAGCAGCCCCTTCGGGGAGAACACTGAAGCTTTCTTT
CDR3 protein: CASSPFGENTEAFF

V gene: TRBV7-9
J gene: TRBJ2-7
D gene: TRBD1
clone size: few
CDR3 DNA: TGTGCCAGCAGCTTTGCCTCCGGGACAGGGGGCTGGTACGAGCAGTACTTC
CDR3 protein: CASSFASGTGGWYEQYF

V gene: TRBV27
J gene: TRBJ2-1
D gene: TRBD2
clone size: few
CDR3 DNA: TGTGCCAGCAGTTTATTAGGGACTAGCATCTACAATGAGCAGTTCTTC
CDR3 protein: CASSLLGTSIYNEQFF

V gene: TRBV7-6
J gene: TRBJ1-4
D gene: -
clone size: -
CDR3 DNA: TGTGCCAGCAGCCCAGCCCCCCGGGAAAAACTGTTTTTT
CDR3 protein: CASSPAPREKLFF

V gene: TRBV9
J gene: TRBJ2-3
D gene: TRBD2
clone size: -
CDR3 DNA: TGTGCCAGCAGCGTAAGCCTAGCGGGGGCCCCGCCCGCAGATACGCAGTATTTT
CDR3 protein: CASSVSLAGAPPADTQYF

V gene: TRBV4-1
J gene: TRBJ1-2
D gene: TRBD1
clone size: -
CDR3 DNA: TGCGCCAGCAGGCGTCCAGGGGGCCATTATGGCTACACCTTC
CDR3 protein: CASRRPGGHYGYTF

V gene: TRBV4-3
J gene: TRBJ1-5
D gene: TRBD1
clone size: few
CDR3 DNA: TGCGCCAGCAGCCAAGATTACCAGGGGGCTTATCAGCCCCAGCATTTT
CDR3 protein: CASSQDYQGAYQPQHF

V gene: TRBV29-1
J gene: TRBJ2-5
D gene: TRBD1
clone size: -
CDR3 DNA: TGCAGCGTGGAGGACAGGGACCTAGGGGAGACCCAGTACTTC
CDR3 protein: CSVEDRDLGETQYF

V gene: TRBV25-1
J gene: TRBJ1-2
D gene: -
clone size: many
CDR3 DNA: TGTGCCAGCAGTGAACAAGGAGGCTACACCTTC
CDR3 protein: CASSEQGGYTF

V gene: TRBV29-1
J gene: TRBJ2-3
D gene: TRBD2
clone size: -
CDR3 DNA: TGCAGCGTTGCTAGCGGGGGAACAGATACGCAGTATTTT
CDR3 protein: CSVASGGTDTQYF

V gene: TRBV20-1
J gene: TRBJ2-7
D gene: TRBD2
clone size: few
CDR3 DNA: TGCAGTGCTGCTTTTGGGACGGGGGGTGAGCAGTACTTC
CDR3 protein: CSAAFGTGGEQYF

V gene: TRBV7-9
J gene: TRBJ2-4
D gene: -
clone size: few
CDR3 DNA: TGTGCCAGCAGCCCAATGGGAACAGAGGACATTCAGTACTTC
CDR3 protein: CASSPMGTEDIQYF

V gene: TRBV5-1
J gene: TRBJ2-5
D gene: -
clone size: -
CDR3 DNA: TGCGCCAGCAGCTTGATGAGGGTAGAGACCCAGTACTTC
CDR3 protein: CASSLMRVETQYF

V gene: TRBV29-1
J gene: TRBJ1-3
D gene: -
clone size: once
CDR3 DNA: TGCAGCGTTCGGGAGTCTGGAAACACCATATATTTT
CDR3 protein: CSVRESGNTIYF

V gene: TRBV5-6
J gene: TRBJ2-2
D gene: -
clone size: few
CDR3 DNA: TGTGCCAGCAGCTTTGTTTCCGCCGGGGAGCTGTTTTTT
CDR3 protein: CASSFVSAGELFF

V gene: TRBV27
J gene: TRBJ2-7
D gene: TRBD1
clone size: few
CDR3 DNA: TGTGCCAGCAGTTTATTATTCCGTGGACAGGGGCCCCTCGAGCAGTACTTC
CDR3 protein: CASSLLFRGQGPLEQYF

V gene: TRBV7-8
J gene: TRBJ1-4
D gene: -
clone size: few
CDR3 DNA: TGTGCCAGCAGCCCGTCCATCAGGGGCGATGAAAAACTGTTTTTT
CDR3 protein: CASSPSIRGDEKLFF